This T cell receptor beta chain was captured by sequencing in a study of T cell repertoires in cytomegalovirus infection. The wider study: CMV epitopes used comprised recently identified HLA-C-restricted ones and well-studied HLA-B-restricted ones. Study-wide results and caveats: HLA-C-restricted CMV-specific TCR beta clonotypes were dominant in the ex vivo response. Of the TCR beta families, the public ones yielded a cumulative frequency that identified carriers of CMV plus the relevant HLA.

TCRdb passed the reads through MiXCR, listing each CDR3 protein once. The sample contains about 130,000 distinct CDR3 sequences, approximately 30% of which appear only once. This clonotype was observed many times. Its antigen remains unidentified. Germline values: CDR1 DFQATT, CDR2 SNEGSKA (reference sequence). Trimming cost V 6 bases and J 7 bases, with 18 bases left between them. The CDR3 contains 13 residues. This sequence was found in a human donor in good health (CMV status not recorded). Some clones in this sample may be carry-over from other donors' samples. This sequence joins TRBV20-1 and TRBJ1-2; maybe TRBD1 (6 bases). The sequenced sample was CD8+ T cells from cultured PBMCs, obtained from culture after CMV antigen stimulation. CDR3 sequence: CSAPGTKKGGYTF. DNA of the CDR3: TGCAGTGCCCCGGGGACAAAAAAGGGTGGCTACACCTTC.